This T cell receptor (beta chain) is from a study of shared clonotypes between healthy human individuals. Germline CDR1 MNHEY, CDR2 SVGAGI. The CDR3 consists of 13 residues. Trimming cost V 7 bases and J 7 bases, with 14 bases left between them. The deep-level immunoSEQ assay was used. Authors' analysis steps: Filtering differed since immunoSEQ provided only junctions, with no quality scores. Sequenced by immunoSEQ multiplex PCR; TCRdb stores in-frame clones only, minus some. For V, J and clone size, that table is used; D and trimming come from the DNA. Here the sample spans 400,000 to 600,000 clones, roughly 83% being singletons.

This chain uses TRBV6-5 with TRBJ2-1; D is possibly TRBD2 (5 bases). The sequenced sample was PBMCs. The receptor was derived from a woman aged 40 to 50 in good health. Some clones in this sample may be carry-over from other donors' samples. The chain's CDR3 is CASKNPGKNEQFF. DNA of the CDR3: TGTGCCAGCAAAAATCCCGGGAAAAATGAGCAGTTCTTC.